The present T cell receptor (beta chain) was sequenced within a study of blood T cells in healthy people across ages. General study points: Per million T cells, TCR beta diversity dropped about linearly as age rose. Diversity estimated from one million T cells was considered an underestimate.

The CDR3 sequence is 16 residues long. Germline V gives CDR1 MNHEY, CDR2 SVGAGI. After removal of 2 bases from V and 5 bases from J, the junction contained 10 bases not matched to a gene. Primers used in a second PCR of roughly 6 to 12 cycles were a sample-barcoded 5' primer and a J-beta primer mix. TCRdb independently ran MiXCR on the 5' RACE reads; one entry per CDR3 protein. The sample records about 800,000 distinct CDR3 sequences, approximately 25% being singletons. A few counts support this clonotype. Its antigen is unidentified. The same sample was also studied in work on T cells of mothers and their children. As reported in that work: Donors were three healthy Caucasian mothers and their six children.

The sample comprised blood. The clonotype was recovered from a boy aged 5-17 years in good health. The gene calls are TRBV6-5 and TRBJ2-5, with TRBD1 identical over 8 bases. CDR3 nucleotides: TGTGCCAGCAGTTACCAGGGGCAGGGGGCTTTGGAGACCCAGTACTTC. Its protein product is CASSYQGQGALETQYF.